This T cell receptor beta chain was documented in a study of blood T cell repertoires in COVID-19. Study at large: Acute-phase and convalescent COVID-19 samples originated in the United States, Italy and Spain. PBMCs, B-cell-depleted T cells, or T cells provided the cDNA or gDNA that made up the material.

Original handling: Amplification with reference gene primers provided the estimates of nucleated cell counts. Only in-frame clones appear in the TCRdb table, and some are missing; sequencing was by immunoSEQ multiplex PCR. V, J and clone size reflect that table, while D and trimming were determined from the DNA. Among about 240,000 clones listed, 75% to 85% were seen once. This CDR3 is 15 amino acids long. CDR1 LGHNA and CDR2 YNFKEQ come from the germline V gene. With 0 bases removed from V and 2 bases from J, the gap between germline ends came to 10 bases. Specimen: peripheral blood. The receptor was isolated from a woman older than 75 with COVID-19, enrolled during active disease. The chain carries TRBV4-2 and TRBJ1-2; maybe TRBD1 (5 bases). Here the CDR3 DNA reads TGTGCCAGCAGCCAAGAGGCCAGGGCCAACTATGGCTACACCTTC. As protein: CASSQEARANYGYTF.